This TCR beta chain was documented in a study of T cell responses to AZD1222 COVID-19 vaccine. Study-wide results and caveats: Spike-specific TCR breadth and depth both grew after two AZD1222 doses. Seropositivity was recorded at baseline in only five to seven AZD1222 recipients. Repertoires were obtained only post-peak T cell response. Most donors were white British and more were female, and clonal diversity was possibly underestimated.

This clone was recorded once. Its cognate antigen is unknown. The V gene lost 0 bases and the J gene lost 7 bases, with 11 bases spanning the gap. This CDR3 is 14 amino acids long. CDR1 is SGHNT, CDR2 YYREEE, per germline (reference sequence). TCRdb's copy holds only in-frame clones and misses some; the assay was immunoSEQ multiplex PCR. In the table there are 90,000 to 120,000 clones, less than 90% of which are singletons. The origin of this receptor is an adult in good health. The sample consisted of peripheral blood, taken on day 0 of AZD1222 vaccination. The rearrangement uses TRBV5-4 and TRBJ1-3; D is uncertain. The chain's CDR3 is CASSLEGFFNTIYF. The CDR3 DNA reads TGTGCCAGCAGCTTGGAGGGATTTTTTAACACCATATATTTT.